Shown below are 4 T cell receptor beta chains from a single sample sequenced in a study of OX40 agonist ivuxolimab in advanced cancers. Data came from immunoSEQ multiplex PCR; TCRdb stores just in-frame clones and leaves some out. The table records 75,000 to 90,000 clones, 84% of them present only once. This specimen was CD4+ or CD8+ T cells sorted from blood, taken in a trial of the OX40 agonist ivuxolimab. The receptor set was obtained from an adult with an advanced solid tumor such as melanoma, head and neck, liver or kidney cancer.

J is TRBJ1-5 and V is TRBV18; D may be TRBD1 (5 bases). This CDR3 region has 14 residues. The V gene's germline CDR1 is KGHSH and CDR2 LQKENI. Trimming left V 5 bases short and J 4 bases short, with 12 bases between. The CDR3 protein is CASSDRDFNQPQHF. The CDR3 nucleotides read TGTGCCAGCTCAGACCGGGACTTTAATCAGCCCCAGCATTTT.

CDR3: CASSPRDTQETQYF. The CDR3 DNA reads TGCGCCAGCAGCCCCCGGGACACCCAAGAGACCCAGTACTTC. The chain combines TRBV5-1 with TRBJ2-5; tentative D call: TRBD1 (6 bases). The CDR3 runs 14 residues. CDR1 and CDR2 from the germline V gene are SGHRS and YFSETQ. V shed 4 bases and J shed 1 base, with 11 bases lying between them.

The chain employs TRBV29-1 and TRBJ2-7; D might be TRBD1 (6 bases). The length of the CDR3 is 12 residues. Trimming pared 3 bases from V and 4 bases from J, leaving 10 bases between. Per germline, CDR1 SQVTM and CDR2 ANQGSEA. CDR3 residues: CSVEDSQYEQYF. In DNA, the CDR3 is TGCAGCGTTGAGGACAGTCAGTACGAGCAGTACTTC.

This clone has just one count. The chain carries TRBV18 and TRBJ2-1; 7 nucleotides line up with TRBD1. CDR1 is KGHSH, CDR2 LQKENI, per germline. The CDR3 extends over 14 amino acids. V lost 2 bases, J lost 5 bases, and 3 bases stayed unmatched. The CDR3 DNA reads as TGTGCCAGCTCACCAGGGACAGAGGACAATGAGCAGTTCTTC. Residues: CASSPGTEDNEQFF.